This is a list of T cell receptor beta chains from one sample in a study of immune evolution from preneoplasia to lung adenocarcinoma. Produced via immunoSEQ multiplex PCR; TCRdb's table is partial and in-frame only. This table holds roughly 40,000 clones, under 80% found once. The source material was FFPE invasive lung adenocarcinoma tissue. These receptors came from a person in their sixties with lung adenocarcinoma. Each CDR3 is given with its conserved first and last residue. The D gene is left open where the match is weak. Not all rows give a size; the values are once, few, many and, for expanded clones, a class.

len: 14
j_gene: TRBJ2-2
d_gene: NA
abundance: NA
v_gene: TRBV6-5
CDR3aa: CASSRLANTGELFF
CDR3nt: TGTGCCAGCAGTAGACTAGCGAACACCGGGGAGCTGTTTTTT

len: 13
j_gene: TRBJ2-7
d_gene: NA
abundance: NA
v_gene: TRBV7-9
CDR3aa: CASSSRVSDEQYF
CDR3nt: TGTGCCAGCAGCTCACGGGTTTCCGACGAGCAGTACTTC

len: 13
j_gene: TRBJ2-2
d_gene: NA
abundance: once
v_gene: TRBV14
CDR3aa: CASSQVNTGELFF
CDR3nt: TGTGCCAGCAGCCAAGTAAACACCGGGGAGCTGTTTTTT

len: 18
j_gene: TRBJ2-7
d_gene: TRBD2
abundance: few
v_gene: TRBV28
CDR3aa: CASSSEGTSGSSSYEQYF
CDR3nt: TGTGCCAGCAGTTCCGAAGGGACTAGCGGGAGCAGCTCCTACGAGCAGTACTTC

len: 12
j_gene: TRBJ2-7
d_gene: NA
abundance: NA
v_gene: TRBV12-5
CDR3aa: CASARDRYEQYF
CDR3nt: TGTGCTAGTGCCAGGGACCGTTACGAGCAGTACTTC

len: 13
j_gene: TRBJ1-5
d_gene: NA
abundance: NA
v_gene: TRBV2
CDR3aa: CASSGESNQPQHF
CDR3nt: TGTGCCAGCTCGGGGGAGAGCAATCAGCCCCAGCATTTT

len: 19
j_gene: TRBJ1-5
d_gene: NA
abundance: NA
v_gene: TRBV28
CDR3aa: CASSLGRSVGVVSNQPQHF
CDR3nt: TGTGCCAGCAGTCTCGGTCGGTCCGTCGGGGTCGTAAGCAATCAGCCCCAGCATTTT

len: 15
j_gene: TRBJ2-1
d_gene: TRBD2
abundance: once
v_gene: TRBV30
CDR3aa: CAWIRGGSSYNEQFF
CDR3nt: TGTGCCTGGATCCGTGGCGGGAGCTCCTACAATGAGCAGTTCTTC

len: 14
j_gene: TRBJ2-3
d_gene: NA
abundance: NA
v_gene: TRBV27
CDR3aa: CASSLSAKQYTQYF
CDR3nt: TGTGCCAGCAGTTTATCGGCCAAGCAGTATACGCAGTATTTT

len: 14
j_gene: TRBJ1-4
d_gene: NA
abundance: NA
v_gene: TRBV29-1
CDR3aa: CSVVPEGVNEKLFF
CDR3nt: TGCAGCGTTGTGCCGGAAGGGGTGAATGAAAAACTGTTTTTT

len: 14
j_gene: TRBJ2-7
d_gene: TRBD2
abundance: NA
v_gene: TRBV4-1
CDR3aa: CASTPGLGKYEQYF
CDR3nt: TGCGCCAGCACTCCGGGACTAGGGAAATACGAGCAGTACTTC

len: 15
j_gene: TRBJ1-5
d_gene: NA
abundance: NA
v_gene: TRBV28
CDR3aa: CASRRGGADNQPQHF
CDR3nt: TGTGCCAGCAGGAGGGGAGGGGCCGACAATCAGCCCCAGCATTTT

len: 15
j_gene: TRBJ2-2
d_gene: NA
abundance: NA
v_gene: TRBV18
CDR3aa: CTSSPGVPNTGELFF
CDR3nt: TGTACCAGCTCACCAGGGGTGCCGAACACCGGGGAGCTGTTTTTT

len: 14
j_gene: TRBJ2-2
d_gene: NA
abundance: NA
v_gene: TRBV14
CDR3aa: CASSQEGRVGELFF
CDR3nt: TGTGCCAGCAGCCAGGAGGGCCGAGTCGGGGAGCTGTTTTTT